A selection of T cell receptor beta chains follows, all from one sample in a study of siplizumab effects on memory and regulatory T cells. The data were produced by immunoSEQ multiplex PCR, yet TCRdb's version contains in-frame clones alone and is incomplete. The sample includes 99,000 or so clones, nearly 95% seen only once; the top ten take approximately 0.6%. Specimen: Tregs sorted from blood. These receptors all stem from a human donor in good health. The CDR3 runs from the conserved cysteine through the conserved F or W. Fields, in order: CDR3 DNA, CDR3 protein, J gene, clone size, D gene, V gene. A D gene is named only where the DNA matches it firmly. Clone size is not always given. Where it is, it says once, few, many or a class for expanded clones.

CDR3 DNA: TGTGCCAGCAGCGACCTGTCTAGCGGGGGGCGTAACGGGGAGCTGTTTTTT
CDR3 protein: CASSDLSSGGRNGELFF
J gene: TRBJ2-2
clone size: .
D gene: TRBD2
V gene: TRBV27

CDR3 DNA: TGTGCCAGCAGCGTAGCCCTAGCGGGGGGGATTTTGGAGACCCAGTACTTC
CDR3 protein: CASSVALAGGILETQYF
J gene: TRBJ2-5
clone size: .
D gene: TRBD2
V gene: TRBV9

CDR3 DNA: TGTGCCAGCAGCTTGGCCGGCAGGGGTGGGGAGCAGTACTTC
CDR3 protein: CASSLAGRGGEQYF
J gene: TRBJ2-7
clone size: .
D gene: .
V gene: TRBV5-4

CDR3 DNA: TGTGCCAGCTCACCACTGGCTAGCGGGAGAGAGACCCAGTACTTC
CDR3 protein: CASSPLASGRETQYF
J gene: TRBJ2-5
clone size: .
D gene: TRBD2
V gene: TRBV18

CDR3 DNA: TGTGCCAGCAGCTTTTGGGGCCTTGAGACCCAGTACTTC
CDR3 protein: CASSFWGLETQYF
J gene: TRBJ2-5
clone size: .
D gene: .
V gene: TRBV5-4

CDR3 DNA: TGTGCCTGCGTCCGGGTGGTGAACACTGAAGCTTTCTTT
CDR3 protein: CACVRVVNTEAFF
J gene: TRBJ1-1
clone size: .
D gene: .
V gene: TRBV6-6

CDR3 DNA: TGCGCCAGCAGCTTGGCCGGGACCAATGAGCAGTTCTTC
CDR3 protein: CASSLAGTNEQFF
J gene: TRBJ2-1
clone size: .
D gene: .
V gene: TRBV5-1

CDR3 DNA: TGTGCCAGCAGCTTAGTGCCCGGGGAGCTGTTTTTT
CDR3 protein: CASSLVPGELFF
J gene: TRBJ2-2
clone size: .
D gene: .
V gene: TRBV7-8

CDR3 DNA: TGTGCCAGCAGCCTTAGGGTAGACACTGAAGCTTTCTTT
CDR3 protein: CASSLRVDTEAFF
J gene: TRBJ1-1
clone size: .
D gene: .
V gene: TRBV6-1

CDR3 DNA: TGTGCCAGCAGCGCCCGGGGACAGGGGGCAGGAACTAATGAAAAACTGTTTTTT
CDR3 protein: CASSARGQGAGTNEKLFF
J gene: TRBJ1-4
clone size: .
D gene: TRBD1
V gene: TRBV19

CDR3 DNA: TGTGCCAGCAGCTCGGGACTAGCGGTTGCCAATGGGCAGTTCTTC
CDR3 protein: CASSSGLAVANGQFF
J gene: TRBJ2-1
clone size: .
D gene: TRBD2
V gene: TRBV7-2

CDR3 DNA: TGTGCCAGCAGCCCTGGCGGGGGACGCACAGATACGCAGTATTTT
CDR3 protein: CASSPGGGRTDTQYF
J gene: TRBJ2-3
clone size: .
D gene: TRBD2
V gene: TRBV7-9

CDR3 DNA: TGTGCCAGCTCTCCGGTAAGGGGGCCTATCTCTGAAAAACTGTTTTTT
CDR3 protein: CASSPVRGPISEKLFF
J gene: TRBJ1-4
clone size: .
D gene: TRBD1
V gene: TRBV18

CDR3 DNA: TGTGCCAGCACCCGACACGACTACGAGCAGTACTTC
CDR3 protein: CASTRHDYEQYF
J gene: TRBJ2-7
clone size: once
D gene: .
V gene: TRBV6-1

CDR3 DNA: TGTGCCAGCAGCTTGGTCCCCAGGGCCCCTGAAGCTTTCTTT
CDR3 protein: CASSLVPRAPEAFF
J gene: TRBJ1-1
clone size: .
D gene: .
V gene: TRBV5-5

CDR3 DNA: TGTGCCAGTACTACAGGGGTTGTAGCTTTCTTT
CDR3 protein: CASTTGVVAFF
J gene: TRBJ1-1
clone size: .
D gene: TRBD1
V gene: TRBV2

CDR3 DNA: TGTGCCAGCAGCTTAGGTGTGCGGGGCTGGAGTGGCTACACCTTC
CDR3 protein: CASSLGVRGWSGYTF
J gene: TRBJ1-2
clone size: .
D gene: .
V gene: TRBV7-9

CDR3 DNA: TGTGCCAGCAGCTTAGGGAGGGACACCGGGGAGCTGTTTTTT
CDR3 protein: CASSLGRDTGELFF
J gene: TRBJ2-2
clone size: few
D gene: .
V gene: TRBV7-9

CDR3 DNA: TGTGCCTCCCCCCCGGACAGTGGTAACTATGGCTACACCTTC
CDR3 protein: CASPPDSGNYGYTF
J gene: TRBJ1-2
clone size: .
D gene: .
V gene: TRBV30

CDR3 DNA: TGCGCCAGCAGCTTGGTCCCAGGGAGTGGCTACACCTTC
CDR3 protein: CASSLVPGSGYTF
J gene: TRBJ1-2
clone size: .
D gene: .
V gene: TRBV5-1

CDR3 DNA: TGTGCCAGCAGCTTGCCCAGGGCTTATGGCTACACCTTC
CDR3 protein: CASSLPRAYGYTF
J gene: TRBJ1-2
clone size: .
D gene: .
V gene: TRBV5-6

CDR3 DNA: TGCGCCAGCAGCTCAGGGACAGCAAGGGAAAAACTGTTTTTT
CDR3 protein: CASSSGTAREKLFF
J gene: TRBJ1-4
clone size: .
D gene: TRBD1
V gene: TRBV5-1

CDR3 DNA: TGCGCCAGCAGCCACCAGACAGGGGGACGGGGAGATACGCAGTATTTT
CDR3 protein: CASSHQTGGRGDTQYF
J gene: TRBJ2-3
clone size: .
D gene: TRBD1
V gene: TRBV4-1

CDR3 DNA: TGTGCCAGCAGCCTTTCAACTCGGGAGGCCTACGAGCAGTACTTC
CDR3 protein: CASSLSTREAYEQYF
J gene: TRBJ2-7
clone size: .
D gene: TRBD2
V gene: TRBV27

CDR3 DNA: TGTGCCAGCAGTTTGACAGGGAGGACAGATACGCAGTATTTT
CDR3 protein: CASSLTGRTDTQYF
J gene: TRBJ2-3
clone size: .
D gene: .
V gene: TRBV27

CDR3 DNA: TGTGCCCGCTCTAGCGGGAGATCTCCTCCGGGAGATACGCAGTATTTT
CDR3 protein: CARSSGRSPPGDTQYF
J gene: TRBJ2-3
clone size: .
D gene: TRBD2
V gene: TRBV30

CDR3 DNA: TGCGCCAGCAGCCCTGGGACCGCCCCCGAGCAGTTCTTC
CDR3 protein: CASSPGTAPEQFF
J gene: TRBJ2-1
clone size: .
D gene: .
V gene: TRBV5-1